This T cell receptor beta chain is drawn from a study of T cells in Graves' hyperthyroidism and ophthalmopathy. Amplified TCR beta CDR3 regions came from RNA transcripts. With the HTBI primer set, the TCR CDR3 went through a first round of RT-PCR. TCRdb used MiXCR to reprocess the multiplex PCR reads, holding one entry per CDR3 protein. The data hold 500,000 to 750,000 distinct CDR3 sequences, with 40% to 55% observed a single time. Disease duration under 2 months; hyperthyroidism patients were aged 18 to 65. V was clipped by 0 bases and J by 4 bases; unmatched bases: 0. CDR1 SGHNT and CDR2 YENEEA come from the germline V gene. The CDR3 spans 14 residues.

The chain carries TRBV11-3 and TRBJ1-1, with TRBD1 identical over 9 bases. This receptor was taken from a woman younger than 30 with Graves' hyperthyroidism. What was sequenced was peripheral blood or thyroid tissue (not recorded which). The CDR3 protein is CASSLEDRGTEAFF. DNA for the CDR3: TGTGCCAGCAGCTTAGAGGACAGGGGCACTGAAGCTTTCTTT.